This T cell receptor beta chain derives from a study of T cells after yellow fever vaccination. Across the study: The SMART-Seq v4 Ultra Low Input method served to prepare the low-cell-number fractions.

A single record per CDR3 protein comes from TCRdb applying MiXCR to the 5' RACE reads. This sample yields 95,000 to 150,000 distinct CDR3 sequences, of which approximately 16% are seen a single time; more than 40% belongs to the top ten. The CDR3 is 15 amino acids. V shed 6 bases and J shed 4 bases, with 18 bases lying between them. CDR1 MNHEY and CDR2 SVGEGT come from the germline V gene. This clonotype showed up just a few times. The TCR comes from a man younger than 30 who received the YFV17D yellow fever vaccine. V and J are TRBV6-2 or TRBV6-3 and TRBJ2-5; D might be TRBD1 or TRBD2, each matching 5 bases. Sample: CD8+ T cells sorted from PBMCs, taken 5 days after the yellow fever booster vaccination. The CDR3 spells CASSTGTAFGETQYF. The CDR3, as DNA: TGTGCCAGCAGCACCGGGACCGCCTTTGGAGAGACCCAGTACTTC.